This T cell receptor (beta chain) was recovered during a study of blood T cell repertoires in COVID-19. Study details: Samples of COVID-19 (acute and convalescent) were obtained from the United States, Italy and Spain. T cells, B-cell-depleted T cells, or PBMCs provided the cDNA or gDNA that served as material.

Original processing methods: For nucleated cells, counts were estimated from reference gene primer amplification. Method: immunoSEQ multiplex PCR; TCRdb's copy keeps in-frame clones and lacks some. V, J and clone size derive from that table, while D and trimming were established from the DNA sequence. This table has approximately 240,000 clones, approximately 83% appearing once. Sample: peripheral blood. The receptor's source is a woman younger than 45 who had recovered from COVID-19.

CDR3 loop: CASTTEPSALNEQFF. Written as DNA, the CDR3 is TGTGCCAGCACCACGGAGCCCAGCGCCCTCAATGAGCAGTTCTTC. V is TRBV28 and J is TRBJ2-1, with no clear D. CDR3 length: 15 amino acids. Germline values: CDR1 MDHEN, CDR2 SYDVKM. Trimming took 7 bases from V and 6 from J, leaving 19 bases between them.